The entry below describes one T cell receptor (beta chain). This sample stems from a study of OX40 agonist ivuxolimab in advanced cancers. Some clones are missing from TCRdb's copy, which holds only in-frame ones; the method was immunoSEQ multiplex PCR. The sample gives about 73,000 clones, about 87% of which show up once; 0.4% to 0.65% is in the top ten. The input for sequencing was CD4+ or CD8+ T cells sorted from blood, taken in a trial of the OX40 agonist ivuxolimab. This sequence was found in an adult with an advanced solid tumor such as melanoma, head and neck, liver or kidney cancer.

Here the CDR3 reads CASSTRTGTATEAFF. The CDR3 region has the DNA TGCGCCAGCAGCACCCGGACAGGGACGGCCACTGAAGCTTTCTTT. V is TRBV5-1 and J is TRBJ1-1; TRBD1 agrees at 8 bases. Germline values: CDR1 SGHRS, CDR2 YFSETQ. J was trimmed by 4 bases and V by 4 bases; bases with no gene match: 9. The CDR3 runs to 15 residues. The full variable domain, rest sourced from reference TRBV5-1 and TRBJ1-1, is KAGVTQTPRYLIKTRGQQVTLSCSPISGHRSVSWYQQTPGQGLQFLFEYFSETQRNKGNFPGRFSGRQFSNSRSEMNVSTLELGDSALYLCASSTRTGTATEAFFGQGTRLTVV.